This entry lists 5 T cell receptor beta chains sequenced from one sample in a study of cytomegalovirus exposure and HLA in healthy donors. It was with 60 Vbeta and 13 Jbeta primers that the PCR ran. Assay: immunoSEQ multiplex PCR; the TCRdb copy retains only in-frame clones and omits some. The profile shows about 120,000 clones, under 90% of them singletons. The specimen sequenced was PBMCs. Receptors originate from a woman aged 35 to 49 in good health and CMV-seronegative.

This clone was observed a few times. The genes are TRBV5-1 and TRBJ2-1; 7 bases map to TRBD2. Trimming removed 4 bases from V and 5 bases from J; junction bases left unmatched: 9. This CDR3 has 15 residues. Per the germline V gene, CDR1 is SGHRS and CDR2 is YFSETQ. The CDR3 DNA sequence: TGCGCCAGCAGCCACCTAGCGGAGGGTAACAATGAGCAGTTCTTC. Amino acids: CASSHLAEGNNEQFF. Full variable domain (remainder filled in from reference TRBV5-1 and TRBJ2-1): KAGVTQTPRYLIKTRGQQVTLSCSPISGHRSVSWYQQTPGQGLQFLFEYFSETQRNKGNFPGRFSGRQFSNSRSEMNVSTLELGDSALYLCASSHLAEGNNEQFFGPGTRLTVL.

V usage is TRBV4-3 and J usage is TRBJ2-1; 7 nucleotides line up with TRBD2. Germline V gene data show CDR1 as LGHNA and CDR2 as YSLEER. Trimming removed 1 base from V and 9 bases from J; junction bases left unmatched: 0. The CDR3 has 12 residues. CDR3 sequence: CASSQGGSEQFF. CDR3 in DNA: TGCGCCAGCAGCCAAGGCGGGAGTGAGCAGTTCTTC.

The CDR3, as DNA: TGTGCCAGCAGTGAACCCCCGGGACTAGTCTACACCGGGGAGCTGTTTTTT. It translates to CASSEPPGLVYTGELFF. The genes are TRBV2 and TRBJ2-2, with TRBD2 matching over 8 bases. The CDR3 loop spans 17 amino acids. Germline CDR1 is SNHLY and CDR2 is FYNNEI. The ends lost 2 bases at V and 3 bases at J; junction bases unmatched: 8.

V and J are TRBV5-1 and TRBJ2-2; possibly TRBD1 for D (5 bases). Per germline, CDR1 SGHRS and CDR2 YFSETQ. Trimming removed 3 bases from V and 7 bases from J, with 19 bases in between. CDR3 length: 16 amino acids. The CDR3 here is CASSSTHPQGLGELFF. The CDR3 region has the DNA TGCGCCAGCAGCTCAACCCACCCCCAGGGTCTCGGGGAGCTGTTTTTT.

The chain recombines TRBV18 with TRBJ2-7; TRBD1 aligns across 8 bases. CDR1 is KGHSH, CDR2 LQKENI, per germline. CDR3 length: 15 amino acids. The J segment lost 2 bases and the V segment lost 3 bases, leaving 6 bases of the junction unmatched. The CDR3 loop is CASSPVRQGTYEQYF. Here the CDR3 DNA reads TGTGCCAGCTCACCCGTGAGACAGGGGACCTACGAGCAGTACTTC.